This T cell receptor beta chain was recorded in a study of graft-versus-host responses after intestinal transplantation. Trimming removed 2 bases from V and 3 bases from J, with 16 bases in between. Germline V gene data show CDR1 as GTSNPN and CDR2 as SVGIG (reference sequence). CDR3 length equals 16 residues. This clone was counted between two and nine times. Its antigen is unknown. The repertoire was sequenced with immunoSEQ multiplex PCR; TCRdb's copy has only in-frame clones and lacks some. The table includes under 150,000 clones, just over 90% detected once. General study findings and limits: Recipient-marrow GvH clones were detected, some having first appeared in ileum or blood.

The input for sequencing was unstimulated CD4+ T cells sorted from spleen or lymph node cells, taken before intestinal transplant. The TCR sequence derives from a human donor who received an intestinal transplant. The J gene is TRBJ1-4, the V gene TRBV30; D gene uncertain. For the CDR3, the DNA is TGTGCCTGGAGTCCGGGTGGCCGCCTCCCTAATGAAAAACTGTTTTTT. Protein product: CAWSPGGRLPNEKLFF. Full variable domain (outside the CDR3, taken from reference TRBV30 and TRBJ1-4): SQTIHQWPATLVQPVGSPLSLECTVEGTSNPNLYWYRQAAGRGLQLLFYSVGIGQISSEVPQNLSASRPQDRQFILSSKKLLLSDSGFYLCAWSPGGRLPNEKLFFGSGTQLSVL.